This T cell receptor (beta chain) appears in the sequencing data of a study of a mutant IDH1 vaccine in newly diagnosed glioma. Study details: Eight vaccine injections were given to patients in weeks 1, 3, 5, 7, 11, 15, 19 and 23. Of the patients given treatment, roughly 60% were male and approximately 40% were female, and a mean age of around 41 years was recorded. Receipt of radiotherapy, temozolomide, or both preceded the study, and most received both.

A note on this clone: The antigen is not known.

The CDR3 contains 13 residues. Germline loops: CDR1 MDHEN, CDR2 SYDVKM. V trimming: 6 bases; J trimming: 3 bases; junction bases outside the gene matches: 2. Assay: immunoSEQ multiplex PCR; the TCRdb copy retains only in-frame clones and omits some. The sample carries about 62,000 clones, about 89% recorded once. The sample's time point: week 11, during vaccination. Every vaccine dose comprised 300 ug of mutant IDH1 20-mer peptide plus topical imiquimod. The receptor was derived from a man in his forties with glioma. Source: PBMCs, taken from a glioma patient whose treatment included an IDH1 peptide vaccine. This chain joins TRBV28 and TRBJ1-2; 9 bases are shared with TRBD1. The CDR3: CASRWTGDYGYTF. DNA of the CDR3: TGTGCCAGCAGGTGGACAGGGGACTATGGCTACACCTTC.